Shown below are 2 T cell receptor beta chains from a single sample sequenced in a study of lymphopenia after photon versus proton radiotherapy. Here immunoSEQ multiplex PCR was the method, and the copy in TCRdb shows in-frame clones only, minus some. The sample holds 15,000 to 20,000 clones, around 85% seen once. This specimen consisted of peripheral blood, obtained from a patient treated with proton-based radiotherapy. Every receptor here comes from a woman aged 60-70 years with cholangiocarcinoma. Some clones in this sample may be carry-over from other donors' samples.

The chain uses TRBV6-1 and TRBJ2-7; D perhaps matches TRBD2 (6 bases). The V gene lost 0 bases and the J gene lost 2 bases, with 11 bases spanning the gap. CDR1 is MNHNS and CDR2 is SASEGT in the germline V gene. The CDR3 is 15 residues long. CDR3 in DNA: TGTGCCAGCAGTGAAGCGACGGGGGTGGCCTACGAGCAGTACTTC. It yields the protein CASSEATGVAYEQYF.

The chain couples TRBV5-6 to TRBJ1-2; D perhaps matches TRBD1 (6 bases). The germline V gene has CDR1 SGHDT and CDR2 YYEEEE. The V and J ends lost 4 bases and 8 bases respectively, with 12 bases between them. The CDR3 has 12 residues. CDR3 in amino acids: CASSLAGGGYTF. In DNA form, the CDR3 reads TGTGCCAGCAGCCTTGCGGGGGGCGGCTACACCTTC.